This T cell receptor (beta chain) emerged from a study of cytomegalovirus exposure and HLA in healthy donors. The germline V gene has CDR1 SGHTA and CDR2 FQGNSA. This CDR3 contains 15 residues. Trimming took 3 bases from V and 1 from J, leaving 10 bases between them. It was with 60 Vbeta and 13 Jbeta primers that the PCR ran. TCRdb's copy holds only in-frame clones and misses some; the assay was immunoSEQ multiplex PCR. The table records approximately 220,000 clones, around 79% of them present only once. Study-wide results and limits: Across HLA loci, a later analysis found differing TCR association rates, with DRB1 most and HLA-C fewest. The classifier was said to identify cytomegalovirus status with high specificity and sensitivity.

Notes on this clone: Its matching antigen is unknown.

The rearrangement joins TRBV7-2 to TRBJ1-3; possibly TRBD1 for D (5 bases). The receptor's source is a male donor in good health and CMV-seronegative. Sequenced sample: PBMCs. The CDR3 is CASSFIRGSGNTIYF. DNA of the CDR3: TGTGCCAGCAGCTTTATTAGGGGATCTGGAAACACCATATATTTT.